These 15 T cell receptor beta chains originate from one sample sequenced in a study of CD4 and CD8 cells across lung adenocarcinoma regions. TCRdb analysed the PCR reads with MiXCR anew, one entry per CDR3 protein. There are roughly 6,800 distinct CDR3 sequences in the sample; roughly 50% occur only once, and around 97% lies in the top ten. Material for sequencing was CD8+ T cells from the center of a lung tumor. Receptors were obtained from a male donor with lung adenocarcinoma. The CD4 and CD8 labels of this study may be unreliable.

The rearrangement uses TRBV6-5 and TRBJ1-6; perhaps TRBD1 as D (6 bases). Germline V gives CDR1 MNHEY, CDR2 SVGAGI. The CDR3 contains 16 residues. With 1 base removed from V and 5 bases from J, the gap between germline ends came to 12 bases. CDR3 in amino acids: CASSYYLAGDNSPLHF. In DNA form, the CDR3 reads TGTGCCAGCAGTTACTACCTCGCAGGGGATAATTCACCCCTCCACTTT.

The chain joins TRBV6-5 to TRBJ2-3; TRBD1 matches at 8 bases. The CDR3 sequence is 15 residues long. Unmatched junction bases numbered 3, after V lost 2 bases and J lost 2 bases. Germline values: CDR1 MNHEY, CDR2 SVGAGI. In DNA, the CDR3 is TGTGCCAGCAGTTACCAGGGGGCTTACACAGATACGCAGTATTTT. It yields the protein CASSYQGAYTDTQYF.

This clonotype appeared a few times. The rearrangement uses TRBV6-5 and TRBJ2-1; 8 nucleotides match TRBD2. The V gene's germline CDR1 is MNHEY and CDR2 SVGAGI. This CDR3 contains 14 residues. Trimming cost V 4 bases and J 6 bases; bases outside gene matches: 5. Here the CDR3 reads CASSSSGGTNEQFF. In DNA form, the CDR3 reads TGTGCCAGCAGTTCCTCGGGAGGGACCAATGAGCAGTTCTTC.

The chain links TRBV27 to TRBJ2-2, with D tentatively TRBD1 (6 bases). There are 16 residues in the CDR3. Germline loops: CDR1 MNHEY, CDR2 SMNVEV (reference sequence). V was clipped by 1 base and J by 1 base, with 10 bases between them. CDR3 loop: CASSLLGTLNTGELFF. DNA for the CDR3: TGTGCCAGCAGTTTATTGGGGACACTGAACACCGGGGAGCTGTTTTTT.

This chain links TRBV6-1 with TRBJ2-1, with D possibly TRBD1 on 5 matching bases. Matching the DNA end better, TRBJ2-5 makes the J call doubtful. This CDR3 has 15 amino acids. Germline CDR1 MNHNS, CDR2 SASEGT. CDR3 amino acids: CASSDTMGQGETQYF. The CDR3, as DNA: TGTGCCAGCAGTGATACAATGGGGCAAGGGGAGACCCAGTACTTC.

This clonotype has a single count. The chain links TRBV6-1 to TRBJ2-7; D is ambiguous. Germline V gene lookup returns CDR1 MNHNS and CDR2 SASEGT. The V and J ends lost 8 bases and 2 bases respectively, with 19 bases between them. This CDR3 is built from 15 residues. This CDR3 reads CASGRTGQATYEQYF. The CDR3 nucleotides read TGTGCCAGCGGGCGGACCGGGCAGGCAACCTACGAGCAGTACTTC.

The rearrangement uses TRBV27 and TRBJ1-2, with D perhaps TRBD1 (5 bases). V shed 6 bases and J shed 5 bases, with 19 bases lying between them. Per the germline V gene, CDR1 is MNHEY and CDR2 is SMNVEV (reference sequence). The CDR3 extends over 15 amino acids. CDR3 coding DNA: TGTGCCAGCAGCACAGGAGAAGCTGGGTTGTATGGCTACACCTTC. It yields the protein CASSTGEAGLYGYTF.

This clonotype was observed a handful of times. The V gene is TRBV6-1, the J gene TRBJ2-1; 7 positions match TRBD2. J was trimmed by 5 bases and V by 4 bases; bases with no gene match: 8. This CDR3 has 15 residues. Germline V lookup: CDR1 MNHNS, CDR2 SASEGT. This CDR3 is CASSALLAGDNEQFF. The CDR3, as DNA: TGTGCCAGCAGTGCCCTTCTGGCGGGGGACAATGAGCAGTTCTTC.

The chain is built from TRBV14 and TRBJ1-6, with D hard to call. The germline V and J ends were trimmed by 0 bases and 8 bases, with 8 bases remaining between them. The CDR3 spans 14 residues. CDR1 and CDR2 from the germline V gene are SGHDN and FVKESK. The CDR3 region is CASSQDTVYSPLHF. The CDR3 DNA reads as TGTGCCAGCAGCCAAGATACGGTATATTCACCCCTCCACTTT.

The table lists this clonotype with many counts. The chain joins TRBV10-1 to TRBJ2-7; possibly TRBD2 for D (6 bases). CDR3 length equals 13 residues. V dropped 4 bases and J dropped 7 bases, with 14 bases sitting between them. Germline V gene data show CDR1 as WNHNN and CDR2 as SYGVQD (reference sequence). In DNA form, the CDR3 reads TGCGCCAGCAGTGGTATGATGGGGGGAGAGCAGTACTTC. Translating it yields CASSGMMGGEQYF.

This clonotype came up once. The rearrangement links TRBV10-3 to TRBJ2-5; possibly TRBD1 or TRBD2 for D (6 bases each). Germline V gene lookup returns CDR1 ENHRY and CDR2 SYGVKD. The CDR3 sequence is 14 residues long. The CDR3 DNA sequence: TGTGCGGGCATCGGGGGCGGGGAGCAAGAGACCCAGTACTTC. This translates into CAGIGGGEQETQYF.

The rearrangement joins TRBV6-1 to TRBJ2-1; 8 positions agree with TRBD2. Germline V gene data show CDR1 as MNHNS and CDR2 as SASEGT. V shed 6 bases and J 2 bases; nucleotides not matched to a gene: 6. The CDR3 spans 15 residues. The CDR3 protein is CASRPSAGAYNEQFF. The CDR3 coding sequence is TGTGCCAGCAGACCTTCAGCGGGAGCCTACAATGAGCAGTTCTTC.

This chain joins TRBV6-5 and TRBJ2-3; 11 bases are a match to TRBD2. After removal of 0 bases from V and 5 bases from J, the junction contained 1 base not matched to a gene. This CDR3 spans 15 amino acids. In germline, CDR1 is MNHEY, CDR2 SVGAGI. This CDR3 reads CASSYSSGGGDTQYF. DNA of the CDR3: TGTGCCAGCAGTTACTCTAGCGGGGGGGGAGATACGCAGTATTTT.

The CDR3 DNA follows: TGTGCCAGCAGTTCCCCGGGACAGGGTGGGAACACTGAAGCTTTCTTT. This gives the protein CASSSPGQGGNTEAFF. The chain employs TRBV6-5 and TRBJ1-1; 9 bases are shared with TRBD1. Germline V CDR1 and CDR2: MNHEY, SVGAGI. Losses at the gene ends were 4 bases for V and 1 base for J; bases not matched to a gene: 7. The CDR3 spans 16 residues.

CDR3 in amino acids: CASILVAYNEQFF. Written as DNA, the CDR3 is TGTGCCAGCATACTAGTTGCCTACAATGAGCAGTTCTTC. The chain has TRBV27 and TRBJ2-1; perhaps TRBD2 as D (5 bases). This CDR3 is 13 amino acids long. Germline CDR1 reads MNHEY; CDR2 reads SMNVEV (reference sequence). The V end was cut by 7 bases, the J end by 2 bases, with 9 bases between.